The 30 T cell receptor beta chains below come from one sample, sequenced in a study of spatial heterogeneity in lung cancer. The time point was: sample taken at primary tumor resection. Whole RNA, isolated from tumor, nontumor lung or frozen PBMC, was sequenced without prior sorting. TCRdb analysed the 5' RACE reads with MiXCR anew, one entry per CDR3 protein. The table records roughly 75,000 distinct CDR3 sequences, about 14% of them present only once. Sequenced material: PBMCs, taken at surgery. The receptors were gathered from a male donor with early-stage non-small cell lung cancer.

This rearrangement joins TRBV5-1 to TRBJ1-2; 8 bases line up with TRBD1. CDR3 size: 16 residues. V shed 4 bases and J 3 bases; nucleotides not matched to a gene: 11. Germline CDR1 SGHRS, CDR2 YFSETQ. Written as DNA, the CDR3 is TGCGCCAGCAGCCTCTTCGGACAGGGCAGTGACTATGGCTACACCTTC. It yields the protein CASSLFGQGSDYGYTF.

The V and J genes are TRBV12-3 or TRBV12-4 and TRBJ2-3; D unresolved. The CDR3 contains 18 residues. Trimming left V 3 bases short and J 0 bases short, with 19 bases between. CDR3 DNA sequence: TGTGCCAGCAGTTTCCGTTCTGGACGGATCGTCAGCACAGATACGCAGTATTTT. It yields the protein CASSFRSGRIVSTDTQYF.

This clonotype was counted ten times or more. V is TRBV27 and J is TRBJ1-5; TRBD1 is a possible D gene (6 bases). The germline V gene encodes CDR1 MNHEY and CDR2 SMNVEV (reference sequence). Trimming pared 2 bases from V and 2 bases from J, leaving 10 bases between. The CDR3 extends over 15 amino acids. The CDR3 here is CASSLQGLGNQPQHF. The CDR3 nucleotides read TGTGCCAGCAGTTTACAGGGGCTAGGCAATCAGCCCCAGCATTTT.

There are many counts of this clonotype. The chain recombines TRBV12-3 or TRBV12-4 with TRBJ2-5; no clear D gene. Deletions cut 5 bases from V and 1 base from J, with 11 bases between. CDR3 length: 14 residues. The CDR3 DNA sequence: TGTGCCAGCAGTCCCGGACGGTTCCAAGAGACCCAGTACTTC. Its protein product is CASSPGRFQETQYF.

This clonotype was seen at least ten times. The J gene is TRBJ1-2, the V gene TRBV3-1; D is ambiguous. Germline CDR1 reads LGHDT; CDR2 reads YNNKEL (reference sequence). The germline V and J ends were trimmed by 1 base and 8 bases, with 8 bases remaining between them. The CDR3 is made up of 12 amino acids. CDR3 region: CASSQVLSGYTF. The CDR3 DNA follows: TGTGCCAGCAGCCAAGTCCTGTCAGGCTACACCTTC.

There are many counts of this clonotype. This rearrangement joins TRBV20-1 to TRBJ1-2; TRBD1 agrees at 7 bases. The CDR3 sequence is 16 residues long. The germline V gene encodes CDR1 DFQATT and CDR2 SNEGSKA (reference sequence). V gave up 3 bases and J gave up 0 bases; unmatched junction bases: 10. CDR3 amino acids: CSASPGQNRPNYGYTF. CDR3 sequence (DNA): TGCAGTGCTAGTCCGGGACAGAACAGACCTAACTATGGCTACACCTTC.

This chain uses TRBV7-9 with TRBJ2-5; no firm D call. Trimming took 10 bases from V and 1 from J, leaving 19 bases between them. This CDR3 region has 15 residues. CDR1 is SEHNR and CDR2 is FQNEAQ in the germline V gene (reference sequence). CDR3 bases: TGTGCCATCCTAGGTGGTCGGGCGACCCAAGAGACCCAGTACTTC. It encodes CAILGGRATQETQYF.

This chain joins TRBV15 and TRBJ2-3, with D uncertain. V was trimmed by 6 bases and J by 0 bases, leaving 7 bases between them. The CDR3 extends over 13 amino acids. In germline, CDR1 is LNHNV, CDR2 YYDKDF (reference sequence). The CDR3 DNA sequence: TGTGCCACCAGAGGGTTTAGCACAGATACGCAGTATTTT. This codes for CATRGFSTDTQYF.

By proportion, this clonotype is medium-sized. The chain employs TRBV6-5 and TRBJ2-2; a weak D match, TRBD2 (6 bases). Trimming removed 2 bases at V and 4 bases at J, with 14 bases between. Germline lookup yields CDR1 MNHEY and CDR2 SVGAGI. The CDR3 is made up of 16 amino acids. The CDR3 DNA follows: TGTGCCAGCAGTTACCTTGGGGGGAGTGCCACCGGGGAGCTGTTTTTT. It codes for CASSYLGGSATGELFF.

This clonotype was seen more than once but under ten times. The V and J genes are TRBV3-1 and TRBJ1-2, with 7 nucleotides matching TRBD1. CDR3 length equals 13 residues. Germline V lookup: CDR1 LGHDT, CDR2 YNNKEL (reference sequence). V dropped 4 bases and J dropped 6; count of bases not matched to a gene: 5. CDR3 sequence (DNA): TGTGCCAGCAGCCTCCAGGGGGAGGATGGCTACACCTTC. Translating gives CASSLQGEDGYTF. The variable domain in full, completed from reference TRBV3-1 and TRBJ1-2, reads DTAVSQTPKYLVTQMGNDKSIKCEQNLGHDTMYWYKQDSKKFLKIMFSYNNKELIINETVPNRFSPKSPDKAHLNLHINSLELGDSAVYFCASSLQGEDGYTFGSGTRLTVV.

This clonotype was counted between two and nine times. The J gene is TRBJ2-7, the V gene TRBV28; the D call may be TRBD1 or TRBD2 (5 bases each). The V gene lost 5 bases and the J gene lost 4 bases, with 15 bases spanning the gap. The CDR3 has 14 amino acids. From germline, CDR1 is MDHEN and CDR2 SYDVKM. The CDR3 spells CASSPGRGPYEQYF. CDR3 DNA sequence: TGTGCCAGCAGTCCCGGTAGGGGACCATACGAGCAGTACTTC.

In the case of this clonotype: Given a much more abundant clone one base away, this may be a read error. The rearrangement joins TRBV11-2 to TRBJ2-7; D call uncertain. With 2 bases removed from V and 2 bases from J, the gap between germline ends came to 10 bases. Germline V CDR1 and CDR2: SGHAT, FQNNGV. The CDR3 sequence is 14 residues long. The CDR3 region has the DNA TGTGCCAGCAGCTTAATGGGCAACGCCTACGAGCAGTACTTC. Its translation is CASSLMGNAYEQYF.

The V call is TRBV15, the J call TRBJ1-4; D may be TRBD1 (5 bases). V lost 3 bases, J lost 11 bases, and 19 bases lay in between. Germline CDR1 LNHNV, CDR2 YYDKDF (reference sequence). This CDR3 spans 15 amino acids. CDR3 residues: CATSSRDGGVWKLFF. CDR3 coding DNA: TGTGCCACCAGCAGCCGGGACGGTGGGGTGTGGAAACTGTTTTTT. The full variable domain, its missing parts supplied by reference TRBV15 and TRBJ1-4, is DAMVIQNPRYQVTQFGKPVTLSCSQTLNHNVMYWYQQKSSQAPKLLFHYYDKDFNNEADTPDNFQSRRPNTSFCFLDIRSPGLGDTAMYLCATSSRDGGVWKLFFGSGTQLSVL.

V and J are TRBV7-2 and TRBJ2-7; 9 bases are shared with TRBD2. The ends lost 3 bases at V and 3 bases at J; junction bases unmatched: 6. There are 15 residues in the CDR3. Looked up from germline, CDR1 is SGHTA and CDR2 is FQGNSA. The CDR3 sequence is CASSFHSSGIYEQYF. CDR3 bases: TGTGCCAGCAGCTTCCATTCTAGCGGGATCTACGAGCAGTACTTC.

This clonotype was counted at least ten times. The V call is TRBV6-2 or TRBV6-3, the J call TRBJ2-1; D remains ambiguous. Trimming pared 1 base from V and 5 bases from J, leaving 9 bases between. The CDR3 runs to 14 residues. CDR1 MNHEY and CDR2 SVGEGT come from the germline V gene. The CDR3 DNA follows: TGTGCCAGCAGTTACTATGAGAACAACAATGAGCAGTTCTTC. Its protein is CASSYYENNNEQFF.

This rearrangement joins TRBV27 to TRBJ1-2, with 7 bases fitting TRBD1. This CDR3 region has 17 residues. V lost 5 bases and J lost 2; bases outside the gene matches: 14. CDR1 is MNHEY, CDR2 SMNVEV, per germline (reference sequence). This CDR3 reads CASSPRTGSTSNYGYTF. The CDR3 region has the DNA TGTGCCAGCAGTCCCCGGACAGGCTCAACTTCAAACTATGGCTACACCTTC.

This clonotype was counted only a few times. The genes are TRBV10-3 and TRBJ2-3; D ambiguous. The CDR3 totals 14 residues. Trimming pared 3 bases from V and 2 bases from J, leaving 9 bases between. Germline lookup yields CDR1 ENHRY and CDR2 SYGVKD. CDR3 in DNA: TGTGCCATCAGTGAACGCGGTTCCACAGATACGCAGTATTTT. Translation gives CAISERGSTDTQYF.

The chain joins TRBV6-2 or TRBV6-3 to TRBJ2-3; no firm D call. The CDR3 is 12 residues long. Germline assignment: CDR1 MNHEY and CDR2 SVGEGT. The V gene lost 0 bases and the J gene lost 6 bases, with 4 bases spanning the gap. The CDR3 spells CASSYSVDTQYF. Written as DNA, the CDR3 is TGTGCCAGCAGTTACTCAGTTGATACGCAGTATTTT.

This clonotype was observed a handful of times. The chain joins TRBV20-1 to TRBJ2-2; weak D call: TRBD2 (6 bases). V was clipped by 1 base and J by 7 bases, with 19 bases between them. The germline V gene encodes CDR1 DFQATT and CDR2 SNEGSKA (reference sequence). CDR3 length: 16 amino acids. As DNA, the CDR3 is TGCAGTGCTAGAGCCCCCGGGACTCCTGTCGGCGGGGAGCTGTTTTTT. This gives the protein CSARAPGTPVGGELFF.

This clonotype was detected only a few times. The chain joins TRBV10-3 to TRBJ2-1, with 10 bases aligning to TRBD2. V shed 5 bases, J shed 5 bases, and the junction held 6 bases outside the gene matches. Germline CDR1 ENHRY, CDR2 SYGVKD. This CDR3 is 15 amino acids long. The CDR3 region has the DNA TGTGCCATCAGTACGCTAGCGGGAGCCCACAATGAGCAGTTCTTC. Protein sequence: CAISTLAGAHNEQFF.

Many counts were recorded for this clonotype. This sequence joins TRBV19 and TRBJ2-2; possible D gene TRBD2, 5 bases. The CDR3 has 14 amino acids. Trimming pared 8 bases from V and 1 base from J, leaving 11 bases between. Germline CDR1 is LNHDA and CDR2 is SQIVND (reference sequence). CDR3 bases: TGTGCCAGTCGGCAACTAGGGAACACCGGGGAGCTGTTTTTT. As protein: CASRQLGNTGELFF.

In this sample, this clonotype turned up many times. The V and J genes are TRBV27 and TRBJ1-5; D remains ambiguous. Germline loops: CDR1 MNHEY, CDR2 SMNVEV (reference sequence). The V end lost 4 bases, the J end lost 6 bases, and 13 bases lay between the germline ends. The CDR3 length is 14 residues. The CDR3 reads CASSSGYGGQPQHF. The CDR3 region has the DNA TGTGCCAGCAGTTCCGGGTACGGTGGTCAGCCCCAGCATTTT.

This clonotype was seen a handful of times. The CDR3 spells CASSLVAGVSYEQYF. As DNA, the CDR3 is TGTGCCAGCAGTTTGGTGGCAGGTGTCTCCTACGAGCAGTACTTC. The chain links TRBV28 to TRBJ2-7; the D is unclear. Trimming pared 3 bases from V and 0 bases from J, leaving 12 bases between. The CDR3 length is 15 residues. Germline loops: CDR1 MDHEN, CDR2 SYDVKM.

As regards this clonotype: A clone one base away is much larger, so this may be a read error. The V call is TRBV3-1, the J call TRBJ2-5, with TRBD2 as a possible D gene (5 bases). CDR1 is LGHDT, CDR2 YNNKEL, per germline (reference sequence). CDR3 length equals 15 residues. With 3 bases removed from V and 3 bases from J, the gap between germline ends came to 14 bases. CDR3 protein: CASSHLEALKETQYF. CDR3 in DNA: TGTGCCAGCAGCCATCTGGAGGCACTCAAAGAGACCCAGTACTTC.

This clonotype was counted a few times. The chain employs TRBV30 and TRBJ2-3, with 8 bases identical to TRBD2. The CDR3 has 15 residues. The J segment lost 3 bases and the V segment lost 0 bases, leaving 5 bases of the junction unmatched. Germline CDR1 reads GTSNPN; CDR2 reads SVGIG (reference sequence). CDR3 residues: CAWSVTGGATDTQYF. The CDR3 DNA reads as TGTGCCTGGAGTGTGACGGGAGGGGCAACAGATACGCAGTATTTT.

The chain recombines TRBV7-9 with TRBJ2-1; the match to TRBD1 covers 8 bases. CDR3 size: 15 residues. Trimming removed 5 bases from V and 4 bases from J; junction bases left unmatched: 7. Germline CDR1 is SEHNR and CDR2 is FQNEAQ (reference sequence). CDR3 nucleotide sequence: TGTGCCAGCAGCCCCGACCGGGACAGGTACAATGAGCAGTTCTTC. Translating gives CASSPDRDRYNEQFF.

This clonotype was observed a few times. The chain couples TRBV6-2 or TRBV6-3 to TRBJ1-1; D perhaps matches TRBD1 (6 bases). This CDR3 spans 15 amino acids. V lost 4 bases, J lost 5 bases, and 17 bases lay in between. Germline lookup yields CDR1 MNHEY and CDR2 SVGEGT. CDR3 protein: CASSSRDRMGTEAFF. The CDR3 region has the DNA TGTGCCAGCAGTTCCAGAGACAGGATGGGTACTGAAGCTTTCTTT.

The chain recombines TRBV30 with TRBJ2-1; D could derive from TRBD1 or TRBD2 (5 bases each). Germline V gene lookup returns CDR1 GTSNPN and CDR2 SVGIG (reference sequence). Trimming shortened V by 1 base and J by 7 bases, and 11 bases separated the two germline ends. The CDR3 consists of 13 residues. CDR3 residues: CAWSGGRTNEQFF. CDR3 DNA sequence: TGTGCCTGGAGTGGGGGACGGACAAATGAGCAGTTCTTC.

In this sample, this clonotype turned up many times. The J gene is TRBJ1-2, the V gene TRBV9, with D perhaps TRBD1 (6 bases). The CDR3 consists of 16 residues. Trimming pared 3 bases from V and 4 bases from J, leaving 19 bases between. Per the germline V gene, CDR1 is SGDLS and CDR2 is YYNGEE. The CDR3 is CASSASVNRALYGYTF. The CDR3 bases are TGTGCCAGCAGCGCTTCCGTTAACAGGGCCCTCTATGGCTACACCTTC.

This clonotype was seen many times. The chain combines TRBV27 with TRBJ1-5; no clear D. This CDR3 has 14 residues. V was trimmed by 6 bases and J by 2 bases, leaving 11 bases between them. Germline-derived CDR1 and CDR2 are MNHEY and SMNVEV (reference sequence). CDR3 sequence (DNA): TGTGCCAGCAGCCCGCCGGGCCGCAATCAGCCCCAGCATTTT. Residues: CASSPPGRNQPQHF.